What follows are 13 T cell receptor beta chains derived from one specimen sequenced in a study of CD8 T cells in ankylosing spondylitis. Each CDR3 protein gets one entry after TCRdb re-called the 5' RACE reads with MiXCR. The sample records roughly 150,000 distinct CDR3 sequences, approximately 9.9% being singletons. Sequencing used blood, either unsorted or a sorted T cell fraction (not recorded which). The receptors were sampled from a female donor with ankylosing spondylitis or in good health (not recorded which).

This clonotype has at least ten counts. The V call is TRBV7-8, the J call TRBJ1-5; TRBD1 matches at 7 bases. The V and J ends lost 2 bases and 2 bases, in that order; junction bases with no gene match: 3. CDR1 is SGHVS, CDR2 FQNEAQ, per germline. This CDR3 region has 15 residues. The DNA for the CDR3 is TGTGCCAGCAGCTTAAGACAGGGAGGCAATCAGCCCCAGCATTTT. Protein sequence: CASSLRQGGNQPQHF.

This clonotype has only a few counts. The J gene is TRBJ2-7, the V gene TRBV4-3, with 11 bases fitting TRBD1. The V gene's germline CDR1 is LGHNA and CDR2 YSLEER. V shed 3 bases and J 3 bases; nucleotides not matched to a gene: 7. The CDR3 totals 16 residues. Here the CDR3 reads CASSHGTGGVGYEQYF. The CDR3 region has the DNA TGCGCCAGCAGCCACGGGACAGGGGGTGTTGGCTACGAGCAGTACTTC.

This clonotype was observed at least ten times. The chain links TRBV12-3 or TRBV12-4 to TRBJ1-1, with a tentative D call TRBD1 (5 bases). V shed 3 bases and J shed 11 bases, with 19 bases lying between them. This CDR3 comprises 14 residues. In nucleotides, the CDR3 is TGTGCCAGCAGTTTCTCAGGGACTGCAATAGGGGCTTTCTTT. Amino acid sequence: CASSFSGTAIGAFF.

This chain connects TRBV9 to TRBJ2-7; D gene ambiguous. Germline V gene data show CDR1 as SGDLS and CDR2 as YYNGEE. Trimming left V 0 bases short and J 3 bases short, with 7 bases between. The CDR3 runs 13 residues. CDR3 DNA: TGTGCCAGCAGCGTAGGCTACGGCTACGAGCAGTACTTC. Translation gives CASSVGYGYEQYF. Using reference TRBV9 and TRBJ2-7 for the parts outside the CDR3, the full variable domain is DSGVTQTPKHLITATGQRVTLRCSPRSGDLSVYWYQQSLDQGLQFLIQYYNGEERAKGNILERFSAQQFPDLHSELNLSSLELGDSALYFCASSVGYGYEQYFGPGTRLTVT.

This chain links TRBV9 with TRBJ1-1; D is undetermined. The CDR3 has 13 amino acids. Trimming stripped 5 bases from V and 0 bases from J, with 8 bases between. Germline assignment: CDR1 SGDLS and CDR2 YYNGEE. CDR3 nucleotide sequence: TGTGCCAGCAGTGGCGACATGAACACTGAAGCTTTCTTT. This codes for CASSGDMNTEAFF. Full variable domain (remainder filled in from reference TRBV9 and TRBJ1-1): DSGVTQTPKHLITATGQRVTLRCSPRSGDLSVYWYQQSLDQGLQFLIQYYNGEERAKGNILERFSAQQFPDLHSELNLSSLELGDSALYFCASSGDMNTEAFFGQGTRLTVV.

A few counts support this clonotype. V is TRBV7-9 and J is TRBJ1-2; D possibly corresponds to TRBD1 (5 bases). The CDR3 has 14 residues. Trimming removed 4 bases at V and 8 bases at J, with 17 bases between. Germline CDR1 SEHNR, CDR2 FQNEAQ (reference sequence). The CDR3 nucleotides are TGTGCCAGCAGCTCCCTAGGGGCGGAGCGGGGCTACACCTTC. It yields the protein CASSSLGAERGYTF. Filled out from reference TRBV7-9 and TRBJ1-2, the complete variable domain reads DTGVSQNPRHKITKRGQNVTFRCDPISEHNRLYWYRQTLGQGPEFLTYFQNEAQLEKSRLLSDRFSAERPKGSFSTLEIQRTEQGDSAMYLCASSSLGAERGYTFGSGTRLTVV.

This chain joins TRBV5-4 and TRBJ2-4; D is unclear. Deletions cut 4 bases from V and 0 bases from J, with 11 bases between. CDR1 and CDR2 from the germline V gene are SGHNT and YYREEE (reference sequence). The CDR3 is made up of 15 amino acids. CDR3 coding DNA: TGTGCCAGCAGCCAAACTGGAATAGCCAAAAACATTCAGTACTTC. Protein sequence: CASSQTGIAKNIQYF. Full variable domain (remainder filled in from reference TRBV5-4 and TRBJ2-4): ETGVTQSPTHLIKTRGQQVTLRCSSQSGHNTVSWYQQALGQGPQFIFQYYREEENGRGNFPPRFSGLQFPNYSSELNVNALELDDSALYLCASSQTGIAKNIQYFGAGTRLSVL.

The chain links TRBV28 to TRBJ2-5; TRBD1 aligns across 9 bases. This CDR3 is 16 amino acids long. Germline CDR1 is MDHEN and CDR2 is SYDVKM. With 5 bases clipped from V and 4 bases from J, the junction kept 11 bases outside the gene matches. The CDR3 protein is CASSAPDRGMSETQYF. In DNA, the CDR3 is TGTGCCAGCAGTGCTCCCGACAGGGGGATGTCAGAGACCCAGTACTTC.

This clonotype turned up a few times. This chain joins TRBV14 and TRBJ2-7, with 9 bases lining up with TRBD1. Looked up from germline, CDR1 is SGHDN and CDR2 is FVKESK. The CDR3 loop spans 16 amino acids. With V trimmed by 0 bases and J by 3 bases, 6 bases remained unmatched. The CDR3 DNA sequence: TGTGCCAGCAGCCAAGATTGGGGACAGGGCTTCTACGAGCAGTACTTC. This codes for CASSQDWGQGFYEQYF.

This clonotype was counted many times. The genes are TRBV6-2 or TRBV6-3 and TRBJ2-1; D gene unclear. This CDR3 contains 11 residues. Germline V CDR1 and CDR2: MNHEY, SVGEGT. The V end lost 3 bases, the J end lost 8 bases, and 5 bases lay between the germline ends. The CDR3 bases are TGTGCCAGCAGTTATCCGGATGAGCAGTTCTTC. It translates to CASSYPDEQFF.

The chain employs TRBV6-2 or TRBV6-3 and TRBJ2-7, with D possibly TRBD1 on 5 matching bases. The CDR3 is 14 amino acids. V lost 7 bases and J 4 bases, leaving 17 bases between the germline ends. Germline CDR1 MNHEY, CDR2 SVGEGT. CDR3 nucleotides: TGTGCCAGCACCCAGGACAAGGGATCGTACGAGCAGTACTTC. Protein: CASTQDKGSYEQYF.

In its sample, this clonotype was seen a few times. This chain uses TRBV29-1 with TRBJ2-1, with D hard to call. Looked up from germline, CDR1 is SQVTM and CDR2 is ANQGSEA. This CDR3 is built from 13 residues. V lost 8 bases to trimming and J lost 0 bases, with 11 bases between them. The CDR3 reads CSSLQSSYNEQFF. Written as DNA, the CDR3 is TGCAGCTCCCTCCAGAGCTCCTACAATGAGCAGTTCTTC.

This clonotype occurred many times. The rearrangement uses TRBV5-5 and TRBJ2-2, with 7 nucleotides matching TRBD2. From germline, CDR1 is SGHKS and CDR2 YYEKEE (reference sequence). This CDR3 has 17 amino acids. J lost 3 bases, V lost 0 bases, and 8 bases had no gene match. In DNA form, the CDR3 reads TGTGCCAGCAGCTTGGCCGGGGGGAGGGACGACACCGGGGAGCTGTTTTTT. Translating it yields CASSLAGGRDDTGELFF.